Shown below are 25 T cell receptor beta chains from a single sample sequenced in a study of technical replicates of blood from several donors (dated by TCRdb to about 2017). Library creation used the immunoSEQ multiplex PCR assay. Not all clones reach the TCRdb copy of this immuneACCESS table, which keeps in-frame sequences only. Checked studies attribute under half of the gap to unresolved V genes and leave the rest unexplained. The sample has 81,000 or so clones on record, 96% of them singletons. The biggest ten clones account for more than 0.15% of the sample. Sequencing was done on a sample of T cells isolated from PBMCs. These TCRs come from a human donor in good health.

V gene TRBV6-5 combines with J gene TRBJ2-7, with TRBD1 matching 7 bases. Germline V gives CDR1 MNHEY, CDR2 SVGAGI. With 5 bases clipped from V and 2 bases from J, the junction kept 6 bases outside the gene matches. This CDR3 spans 14 amino acids. CDR3 in DNA: TGTGCCAGCAGTGGCAGACAGGGAGCCTACGAGCAGTACTTC. Residues: CASSGRQGAYEQYF.

This clone came up once. The chain joins TRBV7-9 to TRBJ2-3, with 8 bases matching TRBD2. Germline assignment: CDR1 SEHNR and CDR2 FQNEAQ (reference sequence). The CDR3 is made up of 19 amino acids. The V segment lost 1 base and the J segment 3 bases; nucleotides outside the gene matches: 15. CDR3 loop: CASSLEVLGGASSTDTQYF. The DNA for the CDR3 is TGTGCCAGCAGCTTAGAAGTTCTCGGGGGGGCTTCCTCGACAGATACGCAGTATTTT.

This chain uses TRBV30 with TRBJ1-6; the D gene is possibly TRBD1 (6 bases). This CDR3 is built from 13 residues. V lost 4 bases to trimming and J lost 6 bases, with 10 bases between them. CDR1 is GTSNPN and CDR2 is SVGIG in the germline V gene (reference sequence). Here the CDR3 reads CAWNDRRNSPLHF. The CDR3 DNA follows: TGTGCCTGGAACGACAGGCGTAATTCACCCCTCCACTTT. Supplemented by reference TRBV30 and TRBJ1-6, the full variable domain reads SQTIHQWPATLVQPVGSPLSLECTVEGTSNPNLYWYRQAAGRGLQLLFYSVGIGQISSEVPQNLSASRPQDRQFILSSKKLLLSDSGFYLCAWNDRRNSPLHFGNGTRLTVT.

The count of this clone is one. The genes are TRBV25-1 and TRBJ2-7, with D unclear. This CDR3 spans 11 amino acids. The germline gives CDR1 MGHDK, CDR2 SYGVNS. V shed 5 bases and J shed 3 bases, with 5 bases lying between them. CDR3 sequence (DNA): TGTGCCAGCAGTCGGGTCTACGAGCAGTACTTC. Residues: CASSRVYEQYF.

This chain joins TRBV6-1 and TRBJ2-5; D remains ambiguous. CDR1 MNHNS and CDR2 SASEGT come from the germline V gene. Trimming pared 4 bases from V and 10 bases from J, leaving 19 bases between. The CDR3 contains 14 residues. Here the CDR3 DNA reads TGTGCCAGCAGTGGCCTAGTTTTAACCCCTGACCAGTACTTC. It specifies CASSGLVLTPDQYF.

V is TRBV4-2 and J is TRBJ1-2, with D maybe TRBD1 (6 bases). The CDR3 runs to 13 residues. Trimming cost V 1 base and J 13 bases, with 16 bases left between them. Germline values: CDR1 LGHNA, CDR2 YNFKEQ. The CDR3 reads CASSQGVGALSTF. DNA for the CDR3: TGTGCCAGCAGCCAAGGGGTGGGGGCCCTCTCCACCTTC.

The genes are TRBV18 and TRBJ1-4, with 7 bases fitting TRBD1. In germline, CDR1 is KGHSH, CDR2 LQKENI. V trimming: 4 bases; J trimming: 6 bases; junction bases outside the gene matches: 2. This CDR3 has 13 amino acids. The CDR3, as DNA: TGTGCCAGCTCACAGGGGGCTGATGAAAAACTGTTTTTT. Protein: CASSQGADEKLFF.

This rearrangement joins TRBV18 to TRBJ1-2; TRBD1 is a possible D gene (5 bases). The CDR3 is 17 residues long. Germline lookup yields CDR1 KGHSH and CDR2 LQKENI. Trimming stripped 3 bases from V and 7 bases from J, with 24 bases between. CDR3 sequence reads: CASSPSVGRALSFGYTF. CDR3 DNA sequence: TGTGCCAGCTCACCCTCCGTGGGCAGGGCCCTATCCTTTGGCTACACCTTC.

V usage is TRBV13 and J usage is TRBJ2-7; TRBD2 is a possible D gene (5 bases). CDR1 and CDR2 (germline): PRHDT, FYEKMQ (reference sequence). The CDR3 consists of 15 residues. The V gene lost 5 bases and the J gene lost 3 bases, with 17 bases spanning the gap. CDR3 bases: TGTGCCAGCAGCCGGGGTCCAAAAGAGGGCTACGAGCAGTACTTC. Translation: CASSRGPKEGYEQYF.

The table lists this clone with a count of one. The V call is TRBV18, the J call TRBJ1-3; the D gene is possibly TRBD1 (6 bases). CDR1 is KGHSH, CDR2 LQKENI, per germline. V was clipped by 4 bases and J by 0 bases, with 10 bases between them. This CDR3 is built from 15 residues. CDR3: CASSLQGSSGNTIYF. The CDR3 DNA reads as TGTGCCAGCTCACTACAGGGCAGCTCTGGAAACACCATATATTTT.

The chain is built from TRBV27 and TRBJ2-3; TRBD2 matches at 7 bases. CDR3 length: 16 amino acids. Germline CDR1 is MNHEY and CDR2 is SMNVEV (reference sequence). J lost 0 bases, V lost 1 base, and 4 bases had no gene match. In DNA form, the CDR3 reads TGTGCCAGCAGTTTATACGCGGGGGTAAGCACAGATACGCAGTATTTT. Amino acid sequence: CASSLYAGVSTDTQYF.

This chain joins TRBV28 and TRBJ1-2; D remains unclear. The CDR3 runs 16 residues. Trimming stripped 7 bases from V and 3 bases from J, with 21 bases between. Germline lookup yields CDR1 MDHEN and CDR2 SYDVKM. This CDR3 reads CASTWSRRRFDYGYTF. CDR3 nucleotide sequence: TGTGCCAGCACCTGGAGTCGTCGGAGATTTGACTATGGCTACACCTTC.

The rearrangement links TRBV5-6 to TRBJ2-1; TRBD1 agrees at 7 bases. This CDR3 has 15 residues. Germline CDR1 and CDR2: SGHDT and YYEEEE. V lost 0 bases, J lost 10 bases, and 10 bases stayed unmatched. CDR3 in DNA: TGTGCCAGCAGCTTGGCCGGGTACAGGGGCGACGAGCAGTTCTTC. Translating it yields CASSLAGYRGDEQFF.

The chain has TRBV18 and TRBJ2-1; possible D gene TRBD2, 6 bases. Germline-derived CDR1 and CDR2 are KGHSH and LQKENI. The CDR3 totals 13 residues. Trimming removed 5 bases from V and 8 bases from J, with 13 bases in between. CDR3 region: CASSSFSGDEQFF. Written as DNA, the CDR3 is TGTGCCAGCTCATCGTTTTCGGGGGATGAGCAGTTCTTC.

The chain recombines TRBV6-1 with TRBJ2-3; 8 positions match TRBD1. The CDR3 spans 15 residues. Germline V gene data show CDR1 as MNHNS and CDR2 as SASEGT. With 3 bases clipped from V and 3 bases from J, the junction kept 5 bases outside the gene matches. This CDR3 is CASSEVQGVTDTQYF. DNA of the CDR3: TGTGCCAGCAGTGAGGTACAGGGGGTTACAGATACGCAGTATTTT.

This chain connects TRBV7-3 to TRBJ1-6, with D perhaps TRBD1 (6 bases). Trimming took off 5 bases at V and 6 bases at J, with 11 bases between the two ends. Germline CDR1 is SGHTA and CDR2 is FQGTGA. This CDR3 has 14 amino acids. In DNA, the CDR3 is TGTGCCAGCAGCCCCGGACAGCCTAATTCACCCCTCCACTTT. It is translated as CASSPGQPNSPLHF. The complete variable domain, with remaining parts taken from reference TRBV7-3 and TRBJ1-6, reads GAGVSQTPSNKVTEKGKYVELRCDPISGHTALYWYRQSLGQGPEFLIYFQGTGAADDSGLPNDRFFAVRPEGSVSTLKIQRTERGDSAVYLCASSPGQPNSPLHFGNGTRLTVT.

The chain carries TRBV18 and TRBJ2-1; 10 bases fit TRBD2. The germline V gene has CDR1 KGHSH and CDR2 LQKENI. The CDR3 is 16 amino acids. Trimming removed 5 bases from V and 4 bases from J; junction bases left unmatched: 8. In nucleotides, the CDR3 is TGTGCCAGCTCAGGGCTGCTAGCGGGAGAGTACAATGAGCAGTTCTTC. This translates into CASSGLLAGEYNEQFF. The full variable domain, in which reference TRBV18 and TRBJ2-1 provide the parts outside the CDR3, is NAGVMQNPRHLVRRRGQEARLRCSPMKGHSHVYWYRQLPEEGLKFMVYLQKENIIDESGMPKERFSAEFPKEGPSILRIQQVVRGDSAAYFCASSGLLAGEYNEQFFGPGTRLTVL.

The gene calls are TRBV14 and TRBJ1-1; possibly TRBD1 for D (6 bases). The CDR3 has 13 amino acids. The germline V and J ends were trimmed by 4 bases and 1 base, with 7 bases remaining between them. The germline gives CDR1 SGHDN, CDR2 FVKESK. The CDR3: CASSLDRNTEAFF. The CDR3 region has the DNA TGTGCCAGCAGCCTGGACAGGAACACTGAAGCTTTCTTT. The entire variable domain, with the rest obtained from reference TRBV14 and TRBJ1-1, is as follows: EAGVTQFPSHSVIEKGQTVTLRCDPISGHDNLYWYRRVMGKEIKFLLHFVKESKQDESGMPNNRFLAERTGGTYSTLKVQPAELEDSGVYFCASSLDRNTEAFFGQGTRLTVV.

V and J are TRBV5-6 and TRBJ1-3; no definite D call. The CDR3 consists of 17 residues. Trimming pared 4 bases from V and 0 bases from J, leaving 17 bases between. CDR1 is SGHDT and CDR2 is YYEEEE in the germline V gene. The CDR3 is CASSLIYSHFSGNTIYF. The CDR3 DNA sequence: TGTGCCAGCAGCCTGATATACAGCCATTTCTCTGGAAACACCATATATTTT.

The chain employs TRBV6-4 and TRBJ2-7, with 9 nucleotides matching TRBD1. The V gene's germline CDR1 is MRHNA and CDR2 SNTAGT. The V and J ends lost 10 bases and 3 bases, in that order; junction bases with no gene match: 13. The CDR3 is made up of 15 amino acids. The CDR3 DNA is TGTGCCACTTTTCGAACTGGGACAGGGCTCTACGAGCAGTACTTC. Translating it yields CATFRTGTGLYEQYF.

The V gene is TRBV7-9, the J gene TRBJ1-6; D unresolved. CDR1 is SEHNR, CDR2 FQNEAQ, per germline (reference sequence). The CDR3 is 14 amino acids. The V end was cut by 5 bases, the J end by 8 bases, with 13 bases between. CDR3 in DNA: TGTGCCAGCAGCCAACTCCCGCGGGATTCACCCCTCCACTTT. Protein: CASSQLPRDSPLHF.

This rearrangement joins TRBV7-9 to TRBJ2-2; 10 bases map to TRBD1. CDR3 size: 14 residues. Germline V gives CDR1 SEHNR, CDR2 FQNEAQ (reference sequence). V trimming: 7 bases; J trimming: 6 bases; junction bases outside the gene matches: 5. CDR3 DNA sequence: TGTGCCAGCAAGAAGACAGGGGGCTCCGGGGAGCTGTTTTTT. It codes for CASKKTGGSGELFF.

The chain carries TRBV6-1 and TRBJ2-7, with no clear D. Germline values: CDR1 MNHNS, CDR2 SASEGT. The CDR3 extends over 14 amino acids. The V end was cut by 1 base, the J end by 2 bases, with 9 bases between. The CDR3, as DNA: TGTGCCAGCAGTGAAGGTCTCAGGCCCTACGAGCAGTACTTC. Translating it yields CASSEGLRPYEQYF.

This rearrangement joins TRBV30 to TRBJ1-5; D call uncertain. Looked up from germline, CDR1 is GTSNPN and CDR2 is SVGIG (reference sequence). V lost 0 bases and J 2 bases, leaving 2 bases between the germline ends. The CDR3 sequence is 12 residues long. This CDR3 reads CAWSVGNQPQHF. CDR3 nucleotide sequence: TGTGCCTGGAGTGTCGGCAATCAGCCCCAGCATTTT.

The chain carries TRBV9 and TRBJ1-2; no clear D. The CDR3 contains 17 residues. The germline V gene has CDR1 SGDLS and CDR2 YYNGEE. V dropped 1 base and J dropped 4 bases, with 20 bases sitting between them. CDR3: CASSVKPGQPPFYGYTF. As DNA, the CDR3 is TGTGCCAGCAGCGTAAAGCCAGGCCAACCTCCCTTCTATGGCTACACCTTC.